The next 10 T cell receptor beta chains were all read from a single sample in a study of CD8+CD57+ T cells in acquired aplastic anemia. Selection for sequencing was limited to patients who had shown CD8+CD57+ cell expansion by flow cytometry. Genomic DNA provided the template from which TCR beta VDJ and CDR3 profiles were obtained. One entry per CDR3 protein, called by TCRdb with MiXCR from the reads. The sample comprises approximately 120,000 distinct CDR3 sequences, about 43% of which are singletons, and around 2.5% rests with the top ten. The source material was sorted CD4+, CD8+, or CD8+CD57+ T cells (not recorded which) from PBMCs. Receptors were obtained from a human donor with aplastic anemia.

The J gene is TRBJ1-1, the V gene TRBV7-8; D might be TRBD1 (5 bases). Germline V gene lookup returns CDR1 SGHVS and CDR2 FQNEAQ. The CDR3 runs 13 residues. V gave up 8 bases and J gave up 4 bases, with 14 bases separating them. The CDR3 DNA reads TGTGCCAGCGCTTTTGCAGGGATCACTGAAGCTTTCTTT. As protein: CASAFAGITEAFF.

This clonotype was observed many times. V and J are TRBV4-1 and TRBJ2-3; TRBD2 matches 12 bases. In germline, CDR1 is MGHRA, CDR2 YSYEKL. V gave up 2 bases and J gave up 0 bases; unmatched junction bases: 6. CDR3 length: 18 amino acids. CDR3 nucleotide sequence: TGCGCCAGCAGCCAACTTGCTAGCGGGGGGGCGAGCACAGATACGCAGTATTTT. Translation gives CASSQLASGGASTDTQYF.

V is TRBV7-6 and J is TRBJ1-4; possible D gene TRBD1, 6 bases. V dropped 7 bases and J dropped 4 bases, with 16 bases sitting between them. Germline V lookup: CDR1 SGHVS, CDR2 FNYEAQ. CDR3 size: 15 residues. In nucleotides, the CDR3 is TGTGCCAGCAACTTCCGGGACATGGGTAATGAAAAACTGTTTTTT. This codes for CASNFRDMGNEKLFF.

This clonotype was detected a few times. The chain couples TRBV25-1 to TRBJ1-6; TRBD1 agrees at 10 bases. This CDR3 comprises 17 residues. The ends lost 4 bases at V and 6 bases at J; junction bases unmatched: 9. The germline gives CDR1 MGHDK, CDR2 SYGVNS. DNA for the CDR3: TGTGCCAGCAGTGGCCTAATGGGGACAGGGGTTAATTCACCCCTCCACTTT. As protein: CASSGLMGTGVNSPLHF.

This chain links TRBV10-3 with TRBJ1-3, with D possibly matching TRBD1 (6 bases). The CDR3 length is 15 residues. V was shortened by 2 bases and J by 4 bases, with 12 bases between the two germline ends. The germline gives CDR1 ENHRY, CDR2 SYGVKD. The CDR3 reads CAISEARGTGNTIYF. For the CDR3, the DNA is TGTGCCATCAGTGAGGCCAGGGGAACGGGAAACACCATATATTTT.

This clonotype was seen repeatedly, ten times or more. The rearrangement joins TRBV20-1 to TRBJ2-7; D possibly matches TRBD1 or TRBD2 (5 bases each). Germline V gene data show CDR1 as DFQATT and CDR2 as SNEGSKA (reference sequence). The CDR3 extends over 12 amino acids. Trimming left V 2 bases short and J 8 bases short, with 13 bases between. In nucleotides, the CDR3 is TGCAGTGCTAGAAACCCTTCGGGACAGCAGTACGTC. Translating it yields CSARNPSGQQYV.

The chain carries TRBV2 and TRBJ1-4, with 8 nucleotides matching TRBD1. The CDR3 is 14 residues long. Germline lookup yields CDR1 SNHLY and CDR2 FYNNEI. V shed 8 bases, J shed 8 bases, and the junction held 10 bases outside the gene matches. Here the CDR3 reads CASGNRQGLEKLFF. CDR3 DNA sequence: TGTGCCAGCGGTAATCGACAGGGGTTAGAAAAACTGTTTTTT.

This clonotype has a count of ten or more. The chain combines TRBV20-1 with TRBJ2-6; maybe TRBD2 (6 bases). The CDR3 loop spans 14 amino acids. The ends were cut back, 6 bases at V and 4 bases at J, with 13 bases in the middle. Germline-derived CDR1 and CDR2 are DFQATT and SNEGSKA (reference sequence). CDR3 region: CSAARGSGANVLTF. CDR3 nucleotides: TGCAGTGCCGCTCGGGGGTCCGGGGCCAACGTCCTGACTTTC.

This clonotype has only one observation. The chain links TRBV4-2 to TRBJ2-5; D unclear. CDR3 length: 12 residues. Trimming took 5 bases from V and 4 from J, leaving 8 bases between them. Germline-derived CDR1 and CDR2 are LGHNA and YNFKEQ. The CDR3 sequence: CASSATLETQYF. The CDR3 DNA sequence: TGTGCCAGCAGCGCCACCCTAGAGACCCAGTACTTC.

This clonotype came up many times. The chain joins TRBV11-1 to TRBJ1-1; unclear D gene. Trimming pared 3 bases from V and 5 bases from J, leaving 7 bases between. There are 12 residues in the CDR3. CDR1 SGHAT and CDR2 FQDESV come from the germline V gene (reference sequence). Here the CDR3 reads CASSFAGTEAFF. CDR3 DNA sequence: TGTGCCAGCAGCTTTGCCGGGACTGAAGCTTTCTTT.